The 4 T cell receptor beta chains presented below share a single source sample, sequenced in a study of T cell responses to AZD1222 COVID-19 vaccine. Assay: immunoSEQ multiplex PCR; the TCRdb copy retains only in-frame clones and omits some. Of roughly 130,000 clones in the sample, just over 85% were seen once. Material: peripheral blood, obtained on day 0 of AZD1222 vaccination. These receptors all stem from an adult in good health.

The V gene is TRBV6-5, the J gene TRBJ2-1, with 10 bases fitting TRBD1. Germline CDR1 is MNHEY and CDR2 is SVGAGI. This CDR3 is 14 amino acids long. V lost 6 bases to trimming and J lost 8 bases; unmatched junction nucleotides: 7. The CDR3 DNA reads TGTGCCAGCAGATTAGGGACAGGGGTGGATGAGCAGTTCTTC. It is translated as CASRLGTGVDEQFF.

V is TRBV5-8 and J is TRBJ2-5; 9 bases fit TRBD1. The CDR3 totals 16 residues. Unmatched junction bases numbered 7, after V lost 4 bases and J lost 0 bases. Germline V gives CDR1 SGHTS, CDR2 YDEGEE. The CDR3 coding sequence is TGTGCCAGCAGCCGGGGACAGGGATCGTACCAAGAGACCCAGTACTTC. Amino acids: CASSRGQGSYQETQYF.

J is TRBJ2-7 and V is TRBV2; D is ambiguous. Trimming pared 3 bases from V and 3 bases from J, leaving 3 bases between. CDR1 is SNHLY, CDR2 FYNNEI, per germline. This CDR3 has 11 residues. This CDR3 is CASSDNYEQYF. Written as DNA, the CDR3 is TGTGCCAGCAGTGACAACTACGAGCAGTACTTC.

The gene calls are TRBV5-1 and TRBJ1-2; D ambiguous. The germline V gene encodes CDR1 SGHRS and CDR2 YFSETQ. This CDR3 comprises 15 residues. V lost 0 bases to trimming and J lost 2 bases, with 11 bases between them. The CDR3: CASSLAVGLNYGYTF. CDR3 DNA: TGCGCCAGCAGCTTGGCGGTAGGGTTGAACTATGGCTACACCTTC.